This record looks at one T cell receptor (beta chain) sequence and its context. How the authors handled the data: From reference gene primer amplification, estimates of nucleated cell counts were derived. The table came from immunoSEQ multiplex PCR; TCRdb's copy has only in-frame clones and leaves some out. V, J and clone size reflect that table, while D and trimming were determined from the DNA. The sample carries 90,000 to 130,000 clones, 85% to 90% recorded once. The data derive from a study of blood T cell repertoires in COVID-19. Background on the study: The origin of the acute and convalescent COVID-19 samples was the United States, Italy and Spain.

Trimming pared 11 bases from V and 9 bases from J, leaving 17 bases between. The CDR3 extends over 13 amino acids. CDR1 LNHDA and CDR2 SQIVND come from the germline V gene (reference sequence). The chain uses TRBV19 and TRBJ1-6; D is ambiguous. The material sequenced was peripheral blood. The source of this sequence is a woman in her fifties or sixties with acute or convalescent COVID-19. The CDR3 nucleotides are TGTGCCTCCCGTGACATAATCGGTTCACCCCTCCACTTT. Amino acids: CASRDIIGSPLHF.